One sample yielded the 13 T cell receptor beta chains listed below, sequenced in a study of T cell responses to AZD1222 COVID-19 vaccine. Sequencing was performed with immunoSEQ multiplex PCR; in TCRdb, only in-frame clones are kept and a portion is missing. This sample yields 150,000 or so clones, of which around 92% are seen a single time; roughly 1.3% belongs to the top ten. The source material was peripheral blood, sampled on day 0 of AZD1222 vaccination. The origin of the receptors is an adult in good health.

This clone came up a few times. The gene calls are TRBV6-5 and TRBJ1-2; D ambiguous. This CDR3 has 13 residues. V lost 5 bases, J lost 6 bases, and 13 bases lay in between. Germline-derived CDR1 and CDR2 are MNHEY and SVGAGI. The DNA for the CDR3 is TGTGCCAGCAGTAGTAGACCCAGAGATGGCTACACCTTC. This sequence encodes CASSSRPRDGYTF.

The rearrangement uses TRBV7-3 and TRBJ2-7; D gene uncertain. The germline V gene has CDR1 SGHTA and CDR2 FQGTGA. Between the trimmed V and J ends, which lost 3 bases and 5 bases, there was a span of 11 bases. The CDR3 has 13 amino acids. CDR3: CASSFRVFDEQYF. Here the CDR3 DNA reads TGTGCCAGCAGCTTCCGAGTTTTCGACGAGCAGTACTTC.

This chain uses TRBV4-1 with TRBJ1-1, with 7 bases lining up with TRBD1. V shed 1 base and J 5 bases; nucleotides not matched to a gene: 7. CDR1 and CDR2 (germline): MGHRA, YSYEKL. The CDR3 totals 15 residues. CDR3 nucleotides: TGCGCCAGCAGCCAAGTGACGGCAGGGGGGACTGAAGCTTTCTTT. The encoded protein is CASSQVTAGGTEAFF.

This rearrangement joins TRBV3-1 (or the pseudogene TRBV3-2) to TRBJ2-1, with D uncertain. The V and J ends lost 2 bases and 6 bases respectively, with 20 bases between them. Germline CDR1 LGHDT, CDR2 YNNKEL (reference sequence). This CDR3 has 17 amino acids. CDR3 amino acids: CASSQNVAVTFGNEQFF. In DNA, the CDR3 is TGTGCCAGCAGCCAAAACGTTGCCGTGACTTTCGGCAATGAGCAGTTCTTC.

In nucleotides, the CDR3 is TGTGCCGGCGGACAGGGAAAGCCTTTGGCCTACAATGAGCAGTTCTTC. This codes for CAGGQGKPLAYNEQFF. The genes are TRBV27 and TRBJ2-1, with 8 bases fitting TRBD1. CDR1 and CDR2 from the germline V gene are MNHEY and SMNVEV (reference sequence). V trimming: 11 bases; J trimming: 2 bases; junction bases outside the gene matches: 14. This CDR3 contains 16 residues.

This clone was detected once. The rearrangement uses TRBV28 and TRBJ2-7; D possibly uses TRBD1 or TRBD2 (8 bases each). The CDR3 contains 16 residues. CDR1 MDHEN and CDR2 SYDVKM come from the germline V gene. Trimming cost V 6 bases and J 3 bases, with 21 bases left between them. In DNA form, the CDR3 reads TGTGCCAGCAGAGGTAGCGGGACAGGTGAATTCTACGAGCAGTACTTC. It encodes CASRGSGTGEFYEQYF.

V and J are TRBV24-1 and TRBJ2-2, with 9 nucleotides matching TRBD1. The CDR3 loop spans 14 amino acids. The germline gives CDR1 KGHDR, CDR2 SFDVKD. The ends lost 4 bases at V and 6 bases at J; junction bases unmatched: 2. The DNA of the CDR3 is TGTGCCACCAGTGACGGACAGGGGCCCGGGGAGCTGTTTTTT. Protein sequence: CATSDGQGPGELFF.

The rearrangement links TRBV15 to TRBJ2-7; D not resolved. Germline V gene data show CDR1 as LNHNV and CDR2 as YYDKDF (reference sequence). Trimming removed 3 bases at V and 6 bases at J, with 12 bases between. CDR3 length: 13 residues. The CDR3 sequence is CATSSRSPPEQYF. In DNA, the CDR3 is TGTGCCACCAGCAGTCGCTCCCCCCCCGAGCAGTACTTC.

The V call is TRBV15, the J call TRBJ2-3, with D possibly matching TRBD1 (5 bases). The ends were cut back, 3 bases at V and 1 base at J, with 8 bases in the middle. Looked up from germline, CDR1 is LNHNV and CDR2 is YYDKDF (reference sequence). This CDR3 has 14 amino acids. The CDR3 DNA sequence: TGTGCCACCAGCAGGGACACACGCACAGATACGCAGTATTTT. It codes for CATSRDTRTDTQYF.

The chain uses TRBV11-3 and TRBJ1-3, with TRBD1 matching over 7 bases. The germline V gene encodes CDR1 SGHNT and CDR2 YENEEA. The CDR3 covers 19 residues. Trimming took 1 base from V and 0 from J; bases not matched to a gene: 12. The CDR3 loop reads CASSLARTGYNFSGNTIYF. DNA for the CDR3: TGTGCCAGCAGCTTAGCCCGGACAGGATACAACTTCTCTGGAAACACCATATATTTT. The full variable domain, in which reference TRBV11-3 and TRBJ1-3 provide the parts outside the CDR3, is EAGVVQSPRYKIIEKKQPVAFWCNPISGHNTLYWYLQNLGQGPELLIRYENEEAVDDSQLPKDRFSAERLKGVDSTLKIQPAELGDSAVYLCASSLARTGYNFSGNTIYFGEGSWLTVV.

The chain employs TRBV27 and TRBJ1-1; possibly TRBD1 for D (5 bases). Trimming left V 2 bases short and J 0 bases short, with 7 bases between. This CDR3 comprises 14 residues. From germline, CDR1 is MNHEY and CDR2 SMNVEV (reference sequence). This chain's CDR3 is CASSLRGLNTEAFF. For the CDR3, the DNA is TGTGCCAGCAGTTTAAGGGGTTTGAACACTGAAGCTTTCTTT.

The CDR3 coding sequence is TGTGCCAGCAGCCTGTCCTTGGATGAGCAGTTCTTC. Amino acid sequence: CASSLSLDEQFF. V usage is TRBV5-4 and J usage is TRBJ2-1; no firm D call. The germline gives CDR1 SGHNT, CDR2 YYREEE (reference sequence). V was pared by 4 bases and J by 8 bases, with 10 bases between. The CDR3 is 12 residues long. Variable domain in full (rest from reference TRBV5-4 and TRBJ2-1): ETGVTQSPTHLIKTRGQQVTLRCSSQSGHNTVSWYQQALGQGPQFIFQYYREEENGRGNFPPRFSGLQFPNYSSELNVNALELDDSALYLCASSLSLDEQFFGPGTRLTVL.

This chain joins TRBV15 and TRBJ1-2, with D possibly being TRBD1 (5 bases). The CDR3 length is 16 residues. From germline, CDR1 is LNHNV and CDR2 YYDKDF (reference sequence). The V end lost 5 bases, the J end lost 4 bases, and 20 bases lay between the germline ends. The CDR3 nucleotides read TGTGCCACCAGCTGGACAACCGGGACTACTTTCTATGGCTACACCTTC. It encodes CATSWTTGTTFYGYTF.